One T cell receptor beta chain is described in this entry. Trimming removed 5 bases at V and 1 base at J, with 18 bases between. This CDR3 is 16 amino acids long. CDR1 is SGHVS, CDR2 FQNEAQ, per germline. Noted treatment: 15 Gy SBRT to primary tumor, nephrectomy 4 weeks later. Nephrectomy followed 15 Gy stereotactic body radiation by 4 weeks. This sample is part of a study of radiation and T cells in renal cell carcinoma. Using immunoSEQ multiplex PCR, the repertoire was profiled, and TCRdb retains in-frame clones only, with some absent. The profile shows 18,000 or so clones, less than 65% of them singletons.

The source is a man aged 50-59 years with renal cell carcinoma. This chain uses TRBV7-8 with TRBJ2-7; D may correspond to TRBD1 or TRBD2 (5 bases each). Sample: tumor tissue, taken from a patient whose treatment included radiotherapy and nephrectomy. The CDR3 region is CASSKSWGKTSYEQYF. The CDR3 DNA reads TGTGCCAGCAGCAAATCGTGGGGGAAAACTTCCTACGAGCAGTACTTC.